These 27 T cell receptor beta chains originate from one sample sequenced in a study of T cells expressing NK-cell markers. TCRdb re-called the 5' RACE reads and shows each CDR3 protein once, DNA omitted. The specimen's table records a few hundred thousand distinct CDR3 sequences. Material for sequencing was blood T cells: a sorted CD56 or NKG2C T cell subset, CD4+ or CD8+ T cells, or bulk PBMC T cells (not recorded which). The receptors originated from a woman between 45 and 65 years old in good health.

The chain employs TRBV19 and TRBJ1-1; TCRdb selects TRBD1, and the lack of DNA leaves this call unchecked. The CDR3 is 14 residues long. From germline, CDR1 is LNHDA and CDR2 SQIVND (reference sequence). The CDR3: CASRGDRGWTEAFF.

The chain uses TRBV2 and TRBJ2-1; TCRdb reports TRBD1, a call that lacks DNA to check it against. Germline CDR1 SNHLY, CDR2 FYNNEI. This CDR3 has 16 amino acids. CDR3 protein: CASRGPNRGVYNEQFF.

This chain joins TRBV5-1 and TRBJ2-3. Germline V gives CDR1 SGHRS, CDR2 YFSETQ. This CDR3 has 16 amino acids. CDR3 region: CASSLDRRSLTDTQYF. The full variable domain, in which reference TRBV5-1 and TRBJ2-3 provide the parts outside the CDR3, is KAGVTQTPRYLIKTRGQQVTLSCSPISGHRSVSWYQQTPGQGLQFLFEYFSETQRNKGNFPGRFSGRQFSNSRSEMNVSTLELGDSALYLCASSLDRRSLTDTQYFGPGTRLTVL.

The chain employs TRBV3-1 and TRBJ2-7; TCRdb returns TRBD1, unconfirmable since there is no DNA. CDR1 LGHDT and CDR2 YNNKEL come from the germline V gene (reference sequence). The CDR3 has 15 residues. The CDR3 sequence is CASSQEPQGHYEQYF.

J is TRBJ1-2 and V is TRBV4-1. The V gene's germline CDR1 is MGHRA and CDR2 YSYEKL. The CDR3 spans 13 residues. CDR3 amino acids: CASTGPLVHGYTF.

This rearrangement joins TRBV27 to TRBJ2-5; TCRdb reports TRBD1, a call that lacks DNA to check it against. CDR3 size: 15 residues. Germline values: CDR1 MNHEY, CDR2 SMNVEV (reference sequence). The CDR3: CASRGQGTFQETQYF.

The gene calls are TRBV12-3 or TRBV12-4 and TRBJ2-1; as DNA is missing, the TRBD2 call by TCRdb cannot be tested. This CDR3 is built from 16 residues. The chain's CDR3 is CASSGGGGGRRNEQFF.

CDR3 sequence reads: CASSRQGLFGELFF. The chain couples TRBV5-1 to TRBJ2-2; TCRdb names TRBD1, which stays unverified in the absence of DNA. The CDR3 contains 14 residues. In germline, CDR1 is SGHRS, CDR2 YFSETQ.

This chain links TRBV3-1 with TRBJ2-5; TCRdb indicates TRBD1, and absent DNA this call remains unverified. The germline V gene encodes CDR1 LGHDT and CDR2 YNNKEL (reference sequence). CDR3 length: 15 amino acids. CDR3 region: CASSHGSGVRGTQYF.

This chain links TRBV11-2 with TRBJ1-2; the TCRdb D gene call, TRBD1, has no DNA to confirm it. Germline CDR1 reads SGHAT; CDR2 reads FQNNGV. The CDR3 loop spans 15 amino acids. CDR3 amino acids: CASSFTGTGDYGYTF.

The J gene is TRBJ2-3, the V gene TRBV29-1; TCRdb outputs TRBD2, but without DNA this stays unchecked. The CDR3 runs to 14 residues. Germline V gives CDR1 SQVTM, CDR2 ANQGSEA. The CDR3 region is CSAEARRGGDTQYF.

The chain combines TRBV3-1 with TRBJ2-1; TCRdb picks TRBD2, but there is no DNA to check that call. Germline loops: CDR1 LGHDT, CDR2 YNNKEL (reference sequence). The CDR3 totals 15 residues. This CDR3 is CASSQLAGYSNEQFF.

This chain connects TRBV6-5 to TRBJ1-1. The CDR3 totals 13 residues. Germline loops: CDR1 MNHEY, CDR2 SVGAGI. CDR3 amino acids: CASTAFLNTEAFF.

The chain couples TRBV24-1 to TRBJ2-2; TCRdb's D call, TRBD1, is unchecked because there is no DNA. Germline V gives CDR1 KGHDR, CDR2 SFDVKD. The CDR3 has 13 amino acids. CDR3 protein: CATRGVLSRELFF.

The gene calls are TRBV29-1 and TRBJ2-3; TCRdb's D gene call, TRBD2, goes unchecked for lack of DNA. There are 14 residues in the CDR3. The germline gives CDR1 SQVTM, CDR2 ANQGSEA. This CDR3 is CSVVGSGRQYTQYF.

V and J are TRBV30 and TRBJ2-7. This CDR3 is built from 13 residues. Germline assignment: CDR1 GTSNPN and CDR2 SVGIG (reference sequence). The CDR3 protein is CAWSVGVSEEQYF.

This sequence joins TRBV5-1 and TRBJ2-7. Germline CDR1 reads SGHRS; CDR2 reads YFSETQ. The CDR3 runs to 13 residues. The CDR3: CASSRTDGYEQYF.

The V and J genes are TRBV12-3 or TRBV12-4 and TRBJ2-5. The CDR3 contains 14 residues. CDR3 amino acids: CASIQMRYQETQYF.

The chain joins TRBV6-1 to TRBJ1-5. CDR3 length: 15 residues. CDR1 is MNHNS and CDR2 is SASEGT in the germline V gene. The CDR3 here is CASSEGRDSNQPQHF.

The rearrangement joins TRBV7-9 to TRBJ2-1; TCRdb picks TRBD1, but there is no DNA to check that call. In germline, CDR1 is SEHNR, CDR2 FQNEAQ (reference sequence). The CDR3 extends over 13 amino acids. CDR3 amino acids: CASSFKLQGEQFF.

The chain is built from TRBV5-1 and TRBJ2-1; TCRdb reports TRBD1, a call that lacks DNA to check it against. The germline V gene has CDR1 SGHRS and CDR2 YFSETQ. This CDR3 has 18 amino acids. The CDR3 sequence: CASSLDGHRLSSYNEQFF.

The chain couples TRBV16 to TRBJ1-1; TCRdb reports TRBD1, a call that lacks DNA to check it against. This CDR3 is 14 amino acids long. Germline V CDR1 and CDR2: KGHSY, FQNENV. CDR3 amino acids: CASSLGRGPTEAFF.

The chain joins TRBV6-1 to TRBJ2-1; the D call of TRBD2 rests on TCRdb alone, since no DNA is present to check it. CDR3 length: 17 residues. Germline CDR1 and CDR2: MNHNS and SASEGT. The chain's CDR3 is CASSFIGSGSSYNEQFF.

This chain joins TRBV6-5 and TRBJ1-4. Germline V gene data show CDR1 as MNHEY and CDR2 as SVGAGI. This CDR3 has 14 residues. This chain's CDR3 is CASSPRRTNEKLFF.

The chain is built from TRBV12-3 or TRBV12-4 and TRBJ1-5; absent DNA, TCRdb's TRBD1 call cannot be checked. The CDR3 has 14 amino acids. The CDR3 spells CASSGPEGLQPQHF.

The V call is TRBV5-1, the J call TRBJ2-7; TCRdb designates TRBD2, a call that cannot be tested without DNA. The CDR3 runs 20 residues. Germline CDR1 and CDR2: SGHRS and YFSETQ. The CDR3: CASSPKGYGLAEPSSYEQYF.

This CDR3 is CATGTGQNQPQHF. V gene TRBV10-3 combines with J gene TRBJ1-5. CDR3 length: 13 amino acids. Looked up from germline, CDR1 is ENHRY and CDR2 is SYGVKD.